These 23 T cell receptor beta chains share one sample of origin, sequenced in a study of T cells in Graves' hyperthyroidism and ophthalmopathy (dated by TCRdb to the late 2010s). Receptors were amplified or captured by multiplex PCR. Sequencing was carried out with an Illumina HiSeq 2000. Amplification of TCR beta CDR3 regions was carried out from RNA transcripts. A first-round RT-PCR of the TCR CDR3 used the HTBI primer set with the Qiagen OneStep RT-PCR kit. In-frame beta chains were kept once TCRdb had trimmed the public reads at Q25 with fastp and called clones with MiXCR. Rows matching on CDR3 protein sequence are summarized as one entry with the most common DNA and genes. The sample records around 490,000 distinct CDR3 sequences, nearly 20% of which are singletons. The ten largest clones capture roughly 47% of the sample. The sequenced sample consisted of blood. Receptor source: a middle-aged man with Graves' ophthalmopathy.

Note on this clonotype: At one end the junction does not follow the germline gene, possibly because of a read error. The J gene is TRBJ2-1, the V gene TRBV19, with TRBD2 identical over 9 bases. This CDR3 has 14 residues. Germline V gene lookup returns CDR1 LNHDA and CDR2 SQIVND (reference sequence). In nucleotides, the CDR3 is TGTGCCAGTAGCCCCGGGACTAGCTACCATGAGCAGTTCTTC. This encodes CASSPGTSYHEQFF. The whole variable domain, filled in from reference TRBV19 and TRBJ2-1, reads DGGITQSPKYLFRKEGQNVTLSCEQNLNHDAMYWYRQDPGQGLRLIYYSQIVNDFQKGDIAEGYSVSREKKESFPLTVTSAQKNPTAFYLCASSPGTSYHEQFFGPGTRLTVL.

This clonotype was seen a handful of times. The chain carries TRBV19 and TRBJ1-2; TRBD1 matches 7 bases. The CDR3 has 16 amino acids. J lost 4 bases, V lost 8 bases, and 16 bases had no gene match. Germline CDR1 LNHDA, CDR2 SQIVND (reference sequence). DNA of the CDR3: TGTGCCAGTCGCTGGGACAGTCCTATCACTTCCTATGGCTACACCTTC. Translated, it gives CASRWDSPITSYGYTF.

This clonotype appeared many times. Here the CDR3 reads CSAKNPAGGDQETQYF. The DNA for the CDR3 is TGCAGTGCCAAAAACCCAGCGGGTGGCGATCAAGAGACCCAGTACTTC. The V call is TRBV20-1, the J call TRBJ2-5; maybe TRBD2 (6 bases). The CDR3 runs to 16 residues. V gave up 6 bases and J gave up 2 bases, with 22 bases separating them. The V gene's germline CDR1 is DFQATT and CDR2 SNEGSKA (reference sequence).

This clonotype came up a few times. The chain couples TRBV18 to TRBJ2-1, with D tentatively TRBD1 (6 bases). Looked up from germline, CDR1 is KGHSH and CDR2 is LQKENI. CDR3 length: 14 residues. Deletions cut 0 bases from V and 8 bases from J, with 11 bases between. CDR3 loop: CASSPPTGGDEQFF. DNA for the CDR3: TGTGCCAGCTCACCACCGACAGGCGGCGATGAGCAGTTCTTC.

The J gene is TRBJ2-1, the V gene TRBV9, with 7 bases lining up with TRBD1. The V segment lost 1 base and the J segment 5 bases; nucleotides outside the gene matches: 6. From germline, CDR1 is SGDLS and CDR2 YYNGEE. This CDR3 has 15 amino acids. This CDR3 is CASSVSGTEDNEQFF. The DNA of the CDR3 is TGTGCCAGCAGCGTATCAGGGACAGAAGACAATGAGCAGTTCTTC.

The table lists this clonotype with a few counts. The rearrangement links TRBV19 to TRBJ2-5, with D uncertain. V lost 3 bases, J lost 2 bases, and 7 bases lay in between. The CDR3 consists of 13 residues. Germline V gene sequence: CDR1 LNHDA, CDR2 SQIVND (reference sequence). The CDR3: CASSIGLQETQYF. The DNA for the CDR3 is TGTGCCAGTAGTATTGGCCTTCAAGAGACCCAGTACTTC.

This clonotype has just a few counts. The CDR3 region has the DNA TGTGCCAGCAGCGGGGGCCGAACCGGGGCCAACGTCCTGACTTTC. Its translation: CASSGGRTGANVLTF. The chain has TRBV7-3 and TRBJ2-6; possible D gene TRBD1, 6 bases. The ends were cut back, 5 bases at V and 4 bases at J, with 12 bases in the middle. The germline V gene has CDR1 SGHTA and CDR2 FQGTGA. The CDR3 totals 15 residues.

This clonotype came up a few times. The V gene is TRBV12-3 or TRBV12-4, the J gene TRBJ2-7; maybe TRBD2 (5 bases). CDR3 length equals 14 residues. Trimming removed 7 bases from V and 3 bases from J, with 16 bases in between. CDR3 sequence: CASNTGLRLYEQYF. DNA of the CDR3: TGTGCCAGCAACACCGGACTTCGACTCTACGAGCAGTACTTC.

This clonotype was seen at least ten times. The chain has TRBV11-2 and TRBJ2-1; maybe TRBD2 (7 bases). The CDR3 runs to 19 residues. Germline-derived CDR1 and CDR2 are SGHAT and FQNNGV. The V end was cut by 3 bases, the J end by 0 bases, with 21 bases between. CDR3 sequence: CASSFLPGDYASSYNEQFF. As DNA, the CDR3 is TGTGCCAGCAGCTTTCTTCCAGGGGACTATGCGAGCTCCTACAATGAGCAGTTCTTC.

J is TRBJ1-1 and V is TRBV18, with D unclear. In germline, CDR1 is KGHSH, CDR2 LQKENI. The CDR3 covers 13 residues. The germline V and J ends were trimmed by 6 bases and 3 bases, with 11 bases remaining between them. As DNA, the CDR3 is TGTGCCAGCTCCCTTACAGAATACACTGAAGCTTTCTTT. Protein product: CASSLTEYTEAFF.

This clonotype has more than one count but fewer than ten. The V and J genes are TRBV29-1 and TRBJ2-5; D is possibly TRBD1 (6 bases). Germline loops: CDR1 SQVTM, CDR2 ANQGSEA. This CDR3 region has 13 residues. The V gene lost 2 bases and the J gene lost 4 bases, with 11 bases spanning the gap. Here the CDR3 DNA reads TGCAGCGTTGAACAGGGGCGCAGAGAGACCCAGTACTTC. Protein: CSVEQGRRETQYF.

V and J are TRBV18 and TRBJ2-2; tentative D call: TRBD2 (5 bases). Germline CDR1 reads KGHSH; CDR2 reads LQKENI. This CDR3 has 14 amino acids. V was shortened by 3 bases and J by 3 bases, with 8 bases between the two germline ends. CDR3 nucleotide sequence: TGTGCCAGCTCACCCGGACTGCACACCGGGGAGCTGTTTTTT. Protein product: CASSPGLHTGELFF.

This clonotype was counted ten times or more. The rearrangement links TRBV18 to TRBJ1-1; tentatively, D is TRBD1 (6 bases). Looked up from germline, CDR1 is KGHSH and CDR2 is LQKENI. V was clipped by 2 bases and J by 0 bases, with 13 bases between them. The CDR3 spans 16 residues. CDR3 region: CASSPIQGRMNTEAFF. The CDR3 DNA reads TGTGCCAGCTCACCAATACAGGGACGCATGAACACTGAAGCTTTCTTT.

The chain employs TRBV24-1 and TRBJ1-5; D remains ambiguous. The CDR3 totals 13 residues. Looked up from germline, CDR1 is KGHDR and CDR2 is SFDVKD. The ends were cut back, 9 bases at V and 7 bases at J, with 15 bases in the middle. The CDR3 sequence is CATQAAVQQPQHF. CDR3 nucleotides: TGTGCCACCCAAGCGGCGGTGCAACAGCCCCAGCATTTT.

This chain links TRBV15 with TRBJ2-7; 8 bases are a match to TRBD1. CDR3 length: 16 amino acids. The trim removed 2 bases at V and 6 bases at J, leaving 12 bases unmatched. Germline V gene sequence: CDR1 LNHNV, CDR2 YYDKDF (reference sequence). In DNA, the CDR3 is TGTGCCACCAGCAGACCGGACAGGGTAGGGCGTGGCGAGCAGTACTTC. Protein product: CATSRPDRVGRGEQYF.

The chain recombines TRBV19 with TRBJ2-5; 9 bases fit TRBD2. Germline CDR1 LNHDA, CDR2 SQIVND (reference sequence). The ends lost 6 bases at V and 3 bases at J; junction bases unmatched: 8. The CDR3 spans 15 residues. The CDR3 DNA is TGTGCCAGTAGATTGATAGCGGGGGTCGAAGAGACCCAGTACTTC. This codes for CASRLIAGVEETQYF.

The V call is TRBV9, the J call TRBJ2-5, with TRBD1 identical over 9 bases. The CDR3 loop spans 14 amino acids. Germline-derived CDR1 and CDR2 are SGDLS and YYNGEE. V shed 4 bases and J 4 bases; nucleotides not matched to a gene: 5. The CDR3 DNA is TGTGCCAGCAGCTTCACAGGGGGCCCAGAGACCCAGTACTTC. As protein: CASSFTGGPETQYF.

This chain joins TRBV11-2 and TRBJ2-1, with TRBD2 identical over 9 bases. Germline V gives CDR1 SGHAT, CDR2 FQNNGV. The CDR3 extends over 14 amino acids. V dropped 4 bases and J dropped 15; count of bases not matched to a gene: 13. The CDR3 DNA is TGTGCCAGCAGCTACTCTAGCGGGACCCCCAGATCGTTCTTC. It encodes CASSYSSGTPRSFF.

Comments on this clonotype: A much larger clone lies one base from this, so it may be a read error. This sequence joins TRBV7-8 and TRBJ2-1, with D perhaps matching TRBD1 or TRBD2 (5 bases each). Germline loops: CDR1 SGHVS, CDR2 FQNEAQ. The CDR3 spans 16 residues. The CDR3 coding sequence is TGTGCCAGCAGCTTAGGGACATTAATCGGGAACCATGAGCGGTTCTTC. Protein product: CASSLGTLIGNHERFF.

CDR3 sequence (DNA): TGCAGTGCCACCGGGACAAGGAACACCGGGGAGCTGTTTTTT. It specifies CSATGTRNTGELFF. The genes are TRBV20-1 and TRBJ2-2; a possible D gene is TRBD1 (6 bases). Trimming removed 6 bases from V and 1 base from J, with 12 bases in between. Germline V gives CDR1 DFQATT, CDR2 SNEGSKA (reference sequence). The CDR3 is 14 residues long.

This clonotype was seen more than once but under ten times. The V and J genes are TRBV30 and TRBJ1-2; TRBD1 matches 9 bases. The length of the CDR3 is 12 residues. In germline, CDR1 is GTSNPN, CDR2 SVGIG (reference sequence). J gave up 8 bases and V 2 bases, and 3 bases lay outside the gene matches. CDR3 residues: CAWSRTGDGYTF. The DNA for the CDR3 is TGTGCCTGGAGTCGGACAGGGGACGGCTACACCTTC.

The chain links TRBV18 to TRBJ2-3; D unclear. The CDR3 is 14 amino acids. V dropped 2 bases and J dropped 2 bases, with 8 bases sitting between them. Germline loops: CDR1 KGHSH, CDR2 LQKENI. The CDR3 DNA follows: TGTGCCAGCTCACCAGGAAGCACCACAGATACGCAGTATTTT. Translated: CASSPGSTTDTQYF.

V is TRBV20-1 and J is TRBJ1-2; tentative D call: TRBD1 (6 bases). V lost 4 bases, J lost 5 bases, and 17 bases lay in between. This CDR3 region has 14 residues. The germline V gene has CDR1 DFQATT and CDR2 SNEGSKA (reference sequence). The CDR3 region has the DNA TGCAGTGCTAAGGGGGACGGAGAGTTTTATGGCTACACCTTC. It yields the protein CSAKGDGEFYGYTF.